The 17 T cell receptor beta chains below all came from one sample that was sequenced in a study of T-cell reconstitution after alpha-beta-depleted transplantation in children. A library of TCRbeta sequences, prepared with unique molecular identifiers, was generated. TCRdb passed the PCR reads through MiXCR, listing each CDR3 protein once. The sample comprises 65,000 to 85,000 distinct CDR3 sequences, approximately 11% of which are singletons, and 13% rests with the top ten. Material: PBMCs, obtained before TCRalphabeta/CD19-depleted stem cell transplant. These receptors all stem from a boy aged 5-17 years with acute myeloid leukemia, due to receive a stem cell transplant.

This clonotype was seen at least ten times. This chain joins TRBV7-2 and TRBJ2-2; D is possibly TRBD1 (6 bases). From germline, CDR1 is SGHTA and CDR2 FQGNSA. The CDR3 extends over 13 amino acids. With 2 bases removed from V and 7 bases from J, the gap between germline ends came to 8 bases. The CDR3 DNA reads TGTGCCAGCAGCTTACAGGGGAGCGGGGAGCTGTTTTTT. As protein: CASSLQGSGELFF.

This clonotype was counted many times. The CDR3 region is CATSRVGTGQAKNIQYF. The DNA for the CDR3 is TGTGCCACCAGCAGAGTCGGGACAGGGCAGGCCAAAAACATTCAGTACTTC. The chain couples TRBV15 to TRBJ2-4, with 9 positions matching TRBD1. Trimming cost V 1 base and J 1 base; bases outside gene matches: 5. Germline CDR1 and CDR2: LNHNV and YYDKDF (reference sequence). This CDR3 is 17 amino acids long.

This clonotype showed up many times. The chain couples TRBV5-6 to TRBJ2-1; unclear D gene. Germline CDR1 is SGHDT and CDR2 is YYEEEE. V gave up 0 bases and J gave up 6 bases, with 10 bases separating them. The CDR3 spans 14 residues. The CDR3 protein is CASSLAVGGNEQFF. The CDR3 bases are TGTGCCAGCAGCTTGGCCGTTGGCGGCAATGAGCAGTTCTTC.

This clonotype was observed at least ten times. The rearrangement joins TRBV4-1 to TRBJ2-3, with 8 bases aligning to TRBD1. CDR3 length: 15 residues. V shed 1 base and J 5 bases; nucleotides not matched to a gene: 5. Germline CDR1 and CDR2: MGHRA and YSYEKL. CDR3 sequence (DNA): TGCGCCAGCAGCCAAGGGACAGGGCCACAAGATACGCAGTATTTT. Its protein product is CASSQGTGPQDTQYF.

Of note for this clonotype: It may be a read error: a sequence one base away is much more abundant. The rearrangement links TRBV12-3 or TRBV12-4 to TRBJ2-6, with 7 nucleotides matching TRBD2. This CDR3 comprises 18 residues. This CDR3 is CASSLLGTMNSGADVLTF. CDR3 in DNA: TGTGCCAGCAGTTTACTAGGGACTATGAACTCTGGGGCCGACGTCCTGACTTTC.

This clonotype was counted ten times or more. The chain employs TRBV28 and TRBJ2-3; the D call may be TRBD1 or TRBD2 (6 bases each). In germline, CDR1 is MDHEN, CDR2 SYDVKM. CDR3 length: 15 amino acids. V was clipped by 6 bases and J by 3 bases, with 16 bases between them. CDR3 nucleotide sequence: TGTGCCAGCAGACCCGGAGGGGGTCGGACAGATACGCAGTATTTT. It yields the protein CASRPGGGRTDTQYF. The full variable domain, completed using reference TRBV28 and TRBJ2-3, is DVKVTQSSRYLVKRTGEKVFLECVQDMDHENMFWYRQDPGLGLRLIYFSYDVKMKEKGDIPEGYSVSREKKERFSLILESASTNQTSMYLCASRPGGGRTDTQYFGPGTRLTVL.

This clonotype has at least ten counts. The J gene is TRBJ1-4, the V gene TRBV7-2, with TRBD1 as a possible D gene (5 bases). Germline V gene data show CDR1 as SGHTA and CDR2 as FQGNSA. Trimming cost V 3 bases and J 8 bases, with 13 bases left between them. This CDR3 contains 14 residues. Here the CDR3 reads CASSFPDEGEKLFF. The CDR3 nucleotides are TGTGCCAGCAGCTTCCCAGATGAGGGGGAAAAACTGTTTTTT.

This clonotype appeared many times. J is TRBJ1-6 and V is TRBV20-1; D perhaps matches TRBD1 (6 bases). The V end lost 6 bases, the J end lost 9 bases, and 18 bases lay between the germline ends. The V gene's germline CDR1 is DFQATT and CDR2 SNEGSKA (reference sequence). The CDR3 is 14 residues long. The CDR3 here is CSARWTVSGSPLHF. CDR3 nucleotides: TGCAGTGCCCGCTGGACAGTCAGCGGTTCACCCCTCCACTTT.

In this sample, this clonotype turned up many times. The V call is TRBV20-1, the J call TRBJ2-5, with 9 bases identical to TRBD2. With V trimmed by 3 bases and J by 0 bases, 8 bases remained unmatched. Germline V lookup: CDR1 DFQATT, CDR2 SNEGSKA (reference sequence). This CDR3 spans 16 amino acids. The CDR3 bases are TGCAGTGCTAGCTGGCCTAGCGGGAAGCACCAAGAGACCCAGTACTTC. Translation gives CSASWPSGKHQETQYF.

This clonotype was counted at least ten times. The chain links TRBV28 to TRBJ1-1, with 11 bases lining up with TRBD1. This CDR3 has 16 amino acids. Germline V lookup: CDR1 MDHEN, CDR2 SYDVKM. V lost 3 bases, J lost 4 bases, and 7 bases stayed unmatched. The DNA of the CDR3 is TGTGCCAGCAGTTTTTCTATAGGGACAGGGGGCACTGAAGCTTTCTTT. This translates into CASSFSIGTGGTEAFF. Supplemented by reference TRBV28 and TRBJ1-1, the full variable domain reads DVKVTQSSRYLVKRTGEKVFLECVQDMDHENMFWYRQDPGLGLRLIYFSYDVKMKEKGDIPEGYSVSREKKERFSLILESASTNQTSMYLCASSFSIGTGGTEAFFGQGTRLTVV.

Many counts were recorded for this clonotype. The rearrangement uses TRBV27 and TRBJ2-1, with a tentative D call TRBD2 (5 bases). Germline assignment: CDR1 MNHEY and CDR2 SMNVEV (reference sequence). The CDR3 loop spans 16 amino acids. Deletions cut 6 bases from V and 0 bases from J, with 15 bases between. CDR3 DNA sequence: TGTGCCAGCAGCGGGCAGACTATCAGCTCCTACAATGAGCAGTTCTTC. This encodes CASSGQTISSYNEQFF.

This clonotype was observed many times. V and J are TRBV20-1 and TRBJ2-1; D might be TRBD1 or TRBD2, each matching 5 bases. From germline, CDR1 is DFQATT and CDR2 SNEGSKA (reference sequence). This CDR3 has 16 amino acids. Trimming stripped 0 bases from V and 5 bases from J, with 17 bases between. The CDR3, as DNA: TGCAGTGCTAGAGATCGTGGGACCCTTCTGAACAATGAGCAGTTCTTC. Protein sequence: CSARDRGTLLNNEQFF.

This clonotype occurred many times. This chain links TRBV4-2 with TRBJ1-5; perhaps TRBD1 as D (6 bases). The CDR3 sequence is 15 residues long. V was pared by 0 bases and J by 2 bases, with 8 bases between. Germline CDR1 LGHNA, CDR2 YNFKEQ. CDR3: CASSQEAGGNQPQHF. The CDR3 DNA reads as TGTGCCAGCAGCCAAGAAGCAGGGGGCAATCAGCCCCAGCATTTT.

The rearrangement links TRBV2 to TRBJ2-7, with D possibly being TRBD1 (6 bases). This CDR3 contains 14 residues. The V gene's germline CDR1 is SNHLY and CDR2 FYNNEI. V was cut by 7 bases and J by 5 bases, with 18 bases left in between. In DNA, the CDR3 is TGTGCCAGCAAGGAGAGGGGGATGTGGAACGAGCAGTACTTC. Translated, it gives CASKERGMWNEQYF. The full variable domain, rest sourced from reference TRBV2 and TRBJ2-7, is EPEVTQTPSHQVTQMGQEVILRCVPISNHLYFYWYRQILGQKVEFLVSFYNNEISEKSEIFDDQFSVERPDGSNFTLKIRSTKLEDSAMYFCASKERGMWNEQYFGPGTRLTVT.

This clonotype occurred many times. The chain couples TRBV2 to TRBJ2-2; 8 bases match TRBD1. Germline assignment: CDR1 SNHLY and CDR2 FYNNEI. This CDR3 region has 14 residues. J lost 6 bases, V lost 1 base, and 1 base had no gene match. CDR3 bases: TGTGCCAGCAGTGAAGACAGGGGGTCCGGGGAGCTGTTTTTT. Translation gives CASSEDRGSGELFF.

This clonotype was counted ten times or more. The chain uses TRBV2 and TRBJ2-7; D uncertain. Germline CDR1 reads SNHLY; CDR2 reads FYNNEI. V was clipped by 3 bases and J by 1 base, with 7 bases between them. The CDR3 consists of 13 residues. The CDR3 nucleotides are TGTGCCAGCAGTGACATAGAATCCTACGAGCAGTACTTC. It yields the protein CASSDIESYEQYF.

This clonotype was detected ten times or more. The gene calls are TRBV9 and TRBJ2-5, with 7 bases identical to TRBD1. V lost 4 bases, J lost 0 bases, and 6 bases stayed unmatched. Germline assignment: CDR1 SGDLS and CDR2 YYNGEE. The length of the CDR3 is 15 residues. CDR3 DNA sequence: TGTGCCAGCAGCACTCGGACAGGTTACCAAGAGACCCAGTACTTC. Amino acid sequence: CASSTRTGYQETQYF.